This T cell receptor (beta chain) is drawn from a study of blood T cell repertoires in COVID-19. Across the study: Sites across the United States, Italy and Spain contributed samples from acute and convalescent COVID-19. From T cells, B-cell-depleted T cells, or PBMCs came the material, which was cDNA or gDNA.

In the study's own analysis: Amplifying reference gene primers gave estimates of nucleated cell counts. Clones were read by immunoSEQ multiplex PCR, and TCRdb kept only the in-frame ones, dropping some. The V and J calls and clone size come from that table; D and trimming were worked out from the DNA. The sample lists under 200,000 clones; just under 80% were seen once. V dropped 2 bases and J dropped 4 bases, with 17 bases sitting between them. CDR1 is SEHNR, CDR2 FQNEAQ, per germline (reference sequence). This CDR3 spans 17 amino acids. This clonotype was sampled from a man aged 65 to 79 with active or convalescent COVID-19. The V call is TRBV7-9, the J call TRBJ1-4; possible D gene TRBD1, 6 bases. Material for sequencing was peripheral blood. The CDR3: CASSLTAAGGGNEKLFF. CDR3 nucleotide sequence: TGTGCCAGCAGCTTAACAGCTGCGGGAGGGGGTAATGAAAAACTGTTTTTT.